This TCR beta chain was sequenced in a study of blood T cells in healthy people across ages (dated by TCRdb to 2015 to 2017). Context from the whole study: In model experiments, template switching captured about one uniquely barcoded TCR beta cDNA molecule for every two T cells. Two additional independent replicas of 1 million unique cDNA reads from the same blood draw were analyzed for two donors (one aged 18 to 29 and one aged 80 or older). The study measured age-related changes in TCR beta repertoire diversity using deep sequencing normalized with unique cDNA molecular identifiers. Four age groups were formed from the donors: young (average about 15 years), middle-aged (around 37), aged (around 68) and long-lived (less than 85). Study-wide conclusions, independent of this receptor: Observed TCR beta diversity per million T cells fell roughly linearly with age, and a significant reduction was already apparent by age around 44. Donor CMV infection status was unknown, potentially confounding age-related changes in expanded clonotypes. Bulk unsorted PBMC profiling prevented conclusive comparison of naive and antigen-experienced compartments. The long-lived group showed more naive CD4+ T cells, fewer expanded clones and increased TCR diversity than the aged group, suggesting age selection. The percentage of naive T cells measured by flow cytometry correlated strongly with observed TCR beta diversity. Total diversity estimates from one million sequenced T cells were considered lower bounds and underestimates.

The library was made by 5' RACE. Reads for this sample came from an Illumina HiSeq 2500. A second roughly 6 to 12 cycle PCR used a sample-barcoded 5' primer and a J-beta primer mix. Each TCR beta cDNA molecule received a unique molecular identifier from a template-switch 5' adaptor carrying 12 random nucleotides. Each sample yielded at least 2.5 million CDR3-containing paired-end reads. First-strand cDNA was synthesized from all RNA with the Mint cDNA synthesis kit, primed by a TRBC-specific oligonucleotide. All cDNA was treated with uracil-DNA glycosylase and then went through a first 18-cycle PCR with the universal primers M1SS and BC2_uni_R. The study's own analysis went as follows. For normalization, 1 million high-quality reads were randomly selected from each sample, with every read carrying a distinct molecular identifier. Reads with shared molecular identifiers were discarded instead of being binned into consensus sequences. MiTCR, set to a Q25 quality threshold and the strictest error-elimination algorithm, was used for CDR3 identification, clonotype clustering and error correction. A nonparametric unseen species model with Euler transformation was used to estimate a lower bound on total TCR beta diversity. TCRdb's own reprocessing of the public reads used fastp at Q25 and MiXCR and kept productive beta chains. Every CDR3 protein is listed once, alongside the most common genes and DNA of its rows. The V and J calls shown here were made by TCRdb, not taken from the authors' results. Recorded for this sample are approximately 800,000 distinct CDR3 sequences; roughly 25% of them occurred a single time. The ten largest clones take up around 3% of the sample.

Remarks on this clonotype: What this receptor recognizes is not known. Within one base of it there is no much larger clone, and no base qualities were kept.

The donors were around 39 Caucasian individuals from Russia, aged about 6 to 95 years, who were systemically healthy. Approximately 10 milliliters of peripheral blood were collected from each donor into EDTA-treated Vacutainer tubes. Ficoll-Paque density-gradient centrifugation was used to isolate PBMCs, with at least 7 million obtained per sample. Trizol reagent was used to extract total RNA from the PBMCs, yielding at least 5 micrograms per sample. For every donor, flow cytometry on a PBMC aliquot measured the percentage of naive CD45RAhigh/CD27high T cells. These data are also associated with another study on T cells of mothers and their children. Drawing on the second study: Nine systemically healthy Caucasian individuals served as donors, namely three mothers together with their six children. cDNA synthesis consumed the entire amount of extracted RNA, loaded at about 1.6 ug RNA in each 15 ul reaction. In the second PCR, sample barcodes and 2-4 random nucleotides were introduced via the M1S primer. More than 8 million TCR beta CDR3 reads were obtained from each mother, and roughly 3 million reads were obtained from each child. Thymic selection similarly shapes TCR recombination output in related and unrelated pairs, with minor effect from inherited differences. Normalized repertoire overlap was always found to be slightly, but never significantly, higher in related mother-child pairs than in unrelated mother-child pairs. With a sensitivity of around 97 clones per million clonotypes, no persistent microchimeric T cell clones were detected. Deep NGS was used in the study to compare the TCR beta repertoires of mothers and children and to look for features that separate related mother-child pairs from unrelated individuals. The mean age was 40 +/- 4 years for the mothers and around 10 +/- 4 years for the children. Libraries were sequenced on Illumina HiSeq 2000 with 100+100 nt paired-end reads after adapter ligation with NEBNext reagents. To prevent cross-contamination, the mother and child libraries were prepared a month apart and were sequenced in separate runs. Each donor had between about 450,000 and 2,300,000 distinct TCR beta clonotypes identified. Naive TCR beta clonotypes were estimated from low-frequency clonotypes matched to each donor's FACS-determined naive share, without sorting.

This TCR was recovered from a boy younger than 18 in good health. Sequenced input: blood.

This receptor carries the CDR3 CASSPTGRTTSGNTIYF. The sequence in DNA is TGCGCCAGCAGTCCAACGGGACGGACGACCTCTGGAAACACCATATATTTT. This receptor chain uses TRBV5-1 and TRBJ1-3; a tentative D call is TRBD1 (5 bases match). There are 17 amino acids in the CDR3, from cysteine to phenylalanine inclusive. The read is trimmed to its CDR3 DNA, 51 bases read in frame from base 1. In the germline V gene, CDR1 corresponds to SGHRS and CDR2 to YFSETQ. Trimming at the junction amounts to 5 bases on V and 0 bases on J, and the germline ends lie 18 bases apart.